This TCR beta chain was found in a study of blood T cell repertoires in COVID-19. Overall study: COVID-19 samples collected from the United States, Italy and Spain covered acute and convalescent phases. T cells, B-cell-depleted T cells, or PBMCs supplied cDNA or gDNA.

Per the original data handling: Reference gene primers were amplified, and this amplification served to estimate nucleated cell counts. Produced via immunoSEQ multiplex PCR; TCRdb's table is partial and in-frame only. V and J calls plus clone size are reproduced from that table; the DNA served to infer D and trimming. The data show about 170,000 clones, with over 75% seen just once and 5.5% to 8.5% held by the top ten. Assignment of participants to cohorts was predicated upon participant-reported clinical history. The CDR3 runs to 15 residues. CDR1 and CDR2 from the germline V gene are KGHSH and LQKENI. The germline V and J ends were trimmed by 3 bases and 7 bases, with 15 bases remaining between them.

V usage is TRBV18 and J usage is TRBJ2-2; maybe TRBD1 (6 bases). Sequences were obtained from PBMCs or T cells enriched from blood (not recorded which). The source of this sequence is a woman aged 45-65 years who had recovered from COVID-19. CDR3 DNA: TGTGCCAGCTCACCCTCAGGGGTCCGGAACGGGGAGCTGTTTTTT. Translated, it gives CASSPSGVRNGELFF.